Shown below are 2 T cell receptor beta chains from a single sample sequenced in a study of T cell clonotyping in hematopoietic cell transplantation. Clones were read by immunoSEQ multiplex PCR, and TCRdb kept only the in-frame ones, dropping some. Of roughly 40,000 clones detected, approximately 81% appear once; the ten largest clones hold 2.5% to 3.5%. Described time point: recipient sample about 28 days before transplant, after cytoreduction. The source material was peripheral blood mononuclear cells, sampled before stem cell transplant. The receptor set was obtained from a man aged 60-69 years with acute myeloid leukemia. Some clones in this sample may be carry-over from other donors' samples.

This chain uses TRBV7-2 with TRBJ2-4; 10 nucleotides line up with TRBD2. The J segment lost 10 bases and the V segment lost 5 bases, leaving 14 bases of the junction unmatched. The CDR3 spans 16 residues. The germline V gene has CDR1 SGHTA and CDR2 FQGNSA. The CDR3 reads CASSAQISGGAGIQYF. Written as DNA, the CDR3 is TGTGCCAGCAGCGCACAAATCAGCGGGGGGGCGGGAATTCAGTACTTC.

The chain's CDR3 is CASSLDRGSQPQHF. CDR3 bases: TGTGCCAGCAGCTTAGACAGGGGTAGTCAGCCCCAGCATTTT. The rearrangement uses TRBV7-2 and TRBJ1-5; 7 nucleotides align to TRBD1. The CDR3 consists of 14 residues. Germline-derived CDR1 and CDR2 are SGHTA and FQGNSA. V was pared by 1 base and J by 6 bases, with 3 bases of the junction left unmatched.